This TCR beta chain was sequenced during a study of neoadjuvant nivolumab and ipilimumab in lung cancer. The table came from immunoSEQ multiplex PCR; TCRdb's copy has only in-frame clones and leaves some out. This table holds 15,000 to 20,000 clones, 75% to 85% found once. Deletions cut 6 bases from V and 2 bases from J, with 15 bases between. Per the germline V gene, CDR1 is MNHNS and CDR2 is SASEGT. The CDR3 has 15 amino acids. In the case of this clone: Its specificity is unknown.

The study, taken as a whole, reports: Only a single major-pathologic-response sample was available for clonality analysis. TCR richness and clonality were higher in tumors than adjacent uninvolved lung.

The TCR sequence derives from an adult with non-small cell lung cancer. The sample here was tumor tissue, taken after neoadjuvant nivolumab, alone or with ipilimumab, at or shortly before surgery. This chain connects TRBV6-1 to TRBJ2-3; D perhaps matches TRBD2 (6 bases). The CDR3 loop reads CASRTGETFTDTQYF. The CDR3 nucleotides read TGTGCCAGCAGGACGGGAGAGACCTTCACAGATACGCAGTATTTT.